The T cell receptor beta chain described here comes from a study of CD8 T cells in Susac syndrome (dated by TCRdb to between 2018 and 2020). For the wider study: Among the Susac syndrome patients who were sequenced, clinically active disease was present in six and clinical remission was observed in 8 or 9. At blood withdrawal, Susac syndrome patients were therapy-naive, treated with corticosteroids (with IVIg additionally given to some), or treated with IVIg alone. Whether CD8+ T cell activation and differentiation in Susac syndrome was antigen driven was tested using repertoire sequencing. The investigation overall reported the following: In patients with Susac syndrome, the CD4+ T cell repertoire showed no detectable clonal expansion. The number of individuals in the TCR sequencing and HLA analysis was acknowledged as relatively small.

As concerns this clonotype: This receptor's antigen is unknown. Within one base of it there is no much larger clone, and no base qualities were kept.

RNA was extracted using the RNeasy kit, and about 0.45 to 1 microgram was reverse transcribed with random hexamers. TCR beta CDR3 regions were amplified with the immunoSEQ multiplex PCR assay covering 54 Vbeta and 13 Jbeta segments. Bias from PCR amplification was corrected by using a synthetic template baseline for primer optimization and for computational correction. As for the original processing: Only productive sequences were kept, with reads annotated to V, D and J genes according to IMGT and analyzed in immunoSEQ Analyzer. To calculate clonality, Shannon entropy was normalized by log2 of the number of productive unique sequences and then subtracted from one. For each patient and control, public and private clones were evaluated among the 100 most prevalent clones. Susac-specific clones were defined as absent from healthy and MS cohorts, around 970 published viral clones and other ImmuneACCESS disease sequences. TCRdb reran the public reads through fastp at Q25 and MiXCR, keeping productive beta chains. Rows are combined by CDR3 protein, so each entry shows the most common genes and DNA. TCRdb assigned the V and J calls; the authors' analysis was not used. In this sample the table shows under 200,000 distinct CDR3 sequences, 90% to 95% of which occur a single time. Over 0.075% of the sample comes from the top ten.

V was cut back by 6 bases and J by 3 bases, leaving a gap of 5 bases between them. For CDR1 and CDR2, the germline V gene (reference sequence) lists LNHDA and SQIVND. There are 11 amino acids in the CDR3, from cysteine to phenylalanine inclusive. Only the CDR3 part of the read is kept: 33 bases, read in frame from the first base. Peripheral blood CD8+ and CD4+ T cells from healthy donors, Susac syndrome patients and multiple sclerosis patients were profiled by high-throughput TCR beta sequencing. The Susac syndrome patients fulfilled recently defined diagnostic criteria for either definite or probable disease. Bulk CD8+ and CD4+ T cells were purified by magnetic negative isolation, while CD8+ TEMRA cells were enriched using FACS. Blood was drawn into EDTA tubes, processed within 24 hours, and PBMCs were isolated by density gradient centrifugation. PBMCs intended for TCR sequencing were cryopreserved in liquid nitrogen and thawed later in a water bath at 37 degrees C. The sorted or isolated CD4+, CD8+ and CD8+ TEMRA cells had a purity of 90% or higher.

The TCR was taken from a human donor with Susac syndrome. The sample consisted of CD4+ T cells from PBMCs. The chain uses TRBV19 and TRBJ1-2, with the D gene too uncertain to name. CDR3 protein: CASRTYYGYTF. The bases read TGTGCCAGTAGGACCTACTATGGCTACACCTTC.